The 8 T cell receptor beta chains below all came from one sample that was sequenced in a study of blood T cell repertoires in COVID-19. Using immunoSEQ multiplex PCR, the repertoire was profiled, and TCRdb retains in-frame clones only, with some absent. The sample includes about 240,000 clones, roughly four fifths of them seen just once. The sequenced material came from PBMCs or T cells enriched from blood (not recorded which). The source of these receptors is a woman aged 40 to 50 who had been exposed to COVID-19.

The chain recombines TRBV5-1 with TRBJ1-5; tentative D call: TRBD1 (5 bases). Trimming cost V 4 bases and J 5 bases, with 16 bases left between them. Germline V gene data show CDR1 as SGHRS and CDR2 as YFSETQ. The CDR3 has 15 amino acids. DNA of the CDR3: TGCGCCAGCAGCCCGGAGGGGCAGGATCATCAGCCCCAGCATTTT. Translation gives CASSPEGQDHQPQHF.

CDR3 coding DNA: TGTGCCAGCAGCTTGGCCATGCAGGGGGGGAACACTGAAGCTTTCTTT. This codes for CASSLAMQGGNTEAFF. This rearrangement joins TRBV5-4 to TRBJ1-1, with 7 bases fitting TRBD1. The CDR3 sequence is 16 residues long. Germline CDR1 SGHNT, CDR2 YYREEE (reference sequence). Trimming cost V 0 bases and J 1 base; bases outside gene matches: 6.

This rearrangement joins TRBV15 to TRBJ1-1, with 9 bases matching TRBD1. The ends lost 4 bases at V and 6 bases at J; junction bases unmatched: 9. Germline CDR1 is LNHNV and CDR2 is YYDKDF (reference sequence). The CDR3 spans 15 residues. The CDR3 is CATSNRDRVGAEAFF. The CDR3, as DNA: TGTGCCACCAGCAACCGGGACAGGGTAGGAGCTGAAGCTTTCTTT.

The chain combines TRBV5-5 with TRBJ1-2; no definite D call. Trimming removed 0 bases at V and 3 bases at J, with 15 bases between. The CDR3 is made up of 16 amino acids. In germline, CDR1 is SGHKS, CDR2 YYEKEE (reference sequence). Written as DNA, the CDR3 is TGTGCCAGCAGCTTGGTTTCGGGAAATCGCTACTATGGCTACACCTTC. It specifies CASSLVSGNRYYGYTF.

The rearrangement joins TRBV19 to TRBJ2-2; 7 bases agree with TRBD1. J gave up 6 bases and V 10 bases, and 14 bases lay outside the gene matches. The germline V gene has CDR1 LNHDA and CDR2 SQIVND (reference sequence). CDR3 length: 15 residues. CDR3 nucleotides: TGTGCCACTACTCGTGGCAGGGGGACCCCCGGGGAGCTGTTTTTT. Translation gives CATTRGRGTPGELFF.

This chain uses TRBV30 with TRBJ2-1; the match to TRBD2 covers 15 bases. After removal of 0 bases from V and 3 bases from J, the junction contained 18 bases not matched to a gene. Germline-derived CDR1 and CDR2 are GTSNPN and SVGIG (reference sequence). This CDR3 is built from 22 residues. Here the CDR3 reads CAWSVYLRTSGGARGRYNEQFF. The DNA for the CDR3 is TGTGCCTGGAGTGTCTACCTTAGGACTAGCGGGGGGGCACGGGGCCGCTACAATGAGCAGTTCTTC.

This sequence joins TRBV20-1 and TRBJ2-5; unclear D gene. The V and J ends lost 6 bases and 1 base respectively, with 3 bases between them. Germline V gives CDR1 DFQATT, CDR2 SNEGSKA (reference sequence). The CDR3 loop spans 10 amino acids. In DNA form, the CDR3 reads TGCAGTGCCAGCCAAGAGACCCAGTACTTC. This sequence encodes CSASQETQYF.

V is TRBV5-1 and J is TRBJ2-1; 7 bases align to TRBD2. CDR3 length: 17 amino acids. The trim removed 4 bases at V and 2 bases at J, leaving 12 bases unmatched. The V gene's germline CDR1 is SGHRS and CDR2 YFSETQ. The CDR3 loop is CASSNAGTTIAYNEQFF. The CDR3 DNA reads as TGCGCCAGCAGCAACGCCGGGACTACTATTGCCTACAATGAGCAGTTCTTC.